The TCR beta chain described here comes from a study of blood T cell repertoires in COVID-19. Background on the study: PBMCs, B-cell-depleted T cells, or T cells were the source of the cDNA or gDNA that made up the material.

Original data processing: Reference gene primer amplification yielded estimated nucleated cell counts. Libraries were prepared by immunoSEQ multiplex PCR; TCRdb keeps only in-frame clonotypes and omits some of them. The V and J calls and clone size were taken over from that table, and D and trimming were inferred from the DNA. In the table there are 200,000 or so clones, roughly nine tenths of which are singletons. This CDR3 has 14 amino acids. Germline loops: CDR1 MDHEN, CDR2 SYDVKM. After removal of 6 bases from V and 6 bases from J, the junction contained 7 bases not matched to a gene. The age range of participants was 18 to 89 years, with residence in about two dozen US areas.

This TCR was sampled from a woman aged 18-29 years in a cohort exposed to, infected with or recovered from COVID-19 (not recorded which). Material for sequencing was PBMCs or T cells enriched from blood (not recorded which). The chain carries TRBV28 and TRBJ1-2; 10 nucleotides align to TRBD1. The CDR3 region is CASSRDRGSHGYTF. The CDR3 DNA is TGTGCCAGCAGCCGGGACAGGGGTTCTCATGGCTACACCTTC.